This is a list of T cell receptor beta chains from one sample in a study of radiation and T cells in renal cell carcinoma. Assay: immunoSEQ multiplex PCR; the TCRdb copy retains only in-frame clones and omits some. This sample has about 83,000 clones, with roughly 80% found just once. The sequencing used blood, collected from a patient whose treatment included radiotherapy and nephrectomy. These receptors came from a woman between 55 and 75 years old with renal cell carcinoma. Both conserved end residues are part of each CDR3. D genes are given only for firm matches. Some rows have no size entry. The others give once, few or many, or a class for an expanded clone.

cdr3_aa cdr3_nt d_call j_call v_call clone_size
CAWRGSSTYEQYF TGTGCCTGGAGAGGAAGTAGTACCTACGAGCAGTACTTC NA TRBJ2-7 TRBV30 NA
CASSSGTGPYTF TGTGCCAGCAGCTCTGGGACAGGCCCCTACACCTTC TRBD1 TRBJ1-2 TRBV5-4 NA
CASSLGPALYRPQHF TGTGCCAGCAGTTTAGGCCCGGCTCTATACCGGCCCCAGCATTTT NA TRBJ1-5 TRBV28 NA
CASSQAGNSNQPQHF TGCGCCAGCAGCCAAGCGGGGAATAGCAATCAGCCCCAGCATTTT NA TRBJ1-5 TRBV4-1 NA
CASSYADEKLFF TGTGCCAGCAGTTACGCAGATGAAAAACTGTTTTTT NA TRBJ1-4 TRBV6-5 NA
CASRGTRNTQYF TGTGCCAGCAGGGGGACTAGAAATACGCAGTATTTT TRBD2 TRBJ2-3 TRBV2 NA
CASSPFTGGLFGTDTQYF TGTGCCAGCAGCCCGTTCACCGGGGGTTTATTTGGCACAGATACGCAGTATTTT NA TRBJ2-3 TRBV14 NA
CASSVDGLAEKLFF TGTGCCAGCAGCGTAGACGGGCTTGCCGAAAAACTGTTTTTT NA TRBJ1-4 TRBV9 once
CASSQGGGRGRYEQYF TGTGCCAGCAGCCAAGGGGGAGGGAGGGGAAGATACGAGCAGTACTTC TRBD2 TRBJ2-7 TRBV4-2 once
CASSLSAGTDTQYF TGTGCCAGCAGTTTATCCGCGGGGACAGATACGCAGTATTTT NA TRBJ2-3 TRBV27 NA
CASSRGTTGLGGNTIYF TGCGCCAGCAGCAGGGGGACAACGGGGCTCGGTGGAAACACCATATATTTT NA TRBJ1-3 TRBV5-1 NA
CASSLRSGTGRGYTF TGTGCCAGCAGTTTACGCTCCGGGACAGGGCGAGGCTACACCTTC TRBD1 TRBJ1-2 TRBV27 few
CASSTAGGYLQETQYF TGTGCCAGTAGTACAGCGGGGGGTTACCTTCAAGAGACCCAGTACTTC TRBD2 TRBJ2-5 TRBV19 few
CAISESPPEQISTDTQYF TGTGCCATCAGTGAGTCGCCCCCCGAACAGATTAGCACAGATACGCAGTATTTT NA TRBJ2-3 TRBV10-3 NA
CASSPGQYYSNQPQHF TGTGCCAGCAGCCCGGGACAGTATTATAGCAATCAGCCCCAGCATTTT TRBD1 TRBJ1-5 TRBV27 NA
CSASPRQEQFF TGCAGTGCTAGTCCTAGGCAGGAGCAGTTCTTC NA TRBJ2-1 TRBV20-1 NA
CASSVGGSEYNEQFF TGTGCCAGCAGCGTAGGGGGTAGCGAGTACAATGAGCAGTTCTTC NA TRBJ2-1 TRBV9 NA
CASSVGDSTYNEQFF TGTGCCAGCAGCGTCGGGGACAGTACTTACAATGAGCAGTTCTTC TRBD1 TRBJ2-1 TRBV9 NA
CATSRGDSTDTQYF TGTGCCACCAGCAGAGGAGACAGCACAGATACGCAGTACTTT NA TRBJ2-3 TRBV15 NA
CASSFITGNTEAFF TGTGCCAGCAGTTTTATAACGGGGAACACTGAAGCTTTCTTT NA TRBJ1-1 TRBV28 NA
CASSFGQGATGASYNEQFF TGTGCCAGTAGTTTCGGACAGGGGGCGACGGGCGCCTCCTACAATGAGCAGTTCTTC TRBD1 TRBJ2-1 TRBV19 NA
CASPFWPRGLAGVMEEQYF TGTGCCAGCCCCTTTTGGCCACGGGGACTAGCGGGAGTGATGGAAGAGCAGTACTTC NA TRBJ2-7 TRBV21-1 NA
CASSVGMTGKEEQFF TGTGCCAGCAGCGTAGGGATGACAGGCAAGGAGGAGCAGTTCTTC NA TRBJ2-1 TRBV9 NA
CASSLSGTGTYGYTF TGCGCCAGCAGCTTATCCGGGACAGGGACCTATGGCTACACCTTC TRBD1 TRBJ1-2 TRBV5-1 NA
CASSPDRPAGGYTF TGTGCCAGCAGTCCCGACAGGCCCGCGGGAGGCTACACCTTC NA TRBJ1-2 TRBV9 NA
CASSIVRGGRPNEQFF TGTGCCAGTAGTATAGTGAGGGGCGGGAGGCCGAATGAGCAGTTCTTC TRBD2 TRBJ2-1 TRBV19 once
CASSLARIASTGELFF TGCGCCAGCAGCTTGGCCCGTATAGCGTCCACCGGGGAGCTGTTTTTT NA TRBJ2-2 TRBV5-1 NA
CASSNSGYNEQFF TGTGCCAGCAGCAATAGCGGTTACAATGAGCAGTTCTTC NA TRBJ2-1 TRBV21-1 NA